Given below is one TCR beta chain in context. The target of this receptor is not known. Base qualities are missing; no much larger clone stands one base away. RNA was extracted using the RNeasy kit, and about 0.5 to 1 ug of the RNA was reverse transcribed with random hexamers. The immunoSEQ multiplex PCR assay, covering 54 Vbeta and 13 Jbeta segments, was used to amplify TCR beta CDR3 regions. PCR amplification bias was corrected by using a synthetic template baseline for primer optimization and computational correction. Regarding the original processing steps: Reads were assigned to V, D and J genes according to IMGT and analyzed in immunoSEQ Analyzer, with only productive sequences retained. Clonality was calculated as one minus the Shannon entropy normalized by log2 of the number of productive unique sequences. For each patient and control, public and private clones were evaluated within the 100 most prevalent clones. Clones were defined as Susac-specific when absent from the healthy and MS cohorts, from over 950 published viral clones and from other ImmuneACCESS disease sequences. TCRdb reprocessed the public reads (quality trimming at Q25 with fastp, clone calling with MiXCR) and kept in-frame beta chains. CDR3 protein duplicates are merged, each entry listing the most common genes and DNA. TCRdb, not the original authors, processed these V and J calls. The sample records tens of thousands of distinct CDR3 sequences, approximately 93% of which are singletons. Of the sample, almost 0.55% is held by the ten largest clones.

This entry belongs to a study of CD8 T cells in Susac syndrome (dated by TCRdb to between 2019 and 2020). Background on the whole study: Repertoire sequencing was used to test whether CD8+ T cell activation and differentiation in Susac syndrome was antigen driven. CD8+ T cell repertoire clonality was compared between fewer than 13 healthy donors, approximately 14 Susac syndrome patients and fewer than 19 multiple sclerosis patients. Overall study outcomes, separate from this receptor: The study acknowledged that relatively few individuals were included in the TCR sequencing and HLA analysis.

Peripheral blood CD8+ and CD4+ T cells from healthy donors, Susac syndrome patients and multiple sclerosis patients were profiled using high-throughput TCR beta sequencing. Healthy donors were included as age- and sex-matched controls. Bulk CD8+ and CD4+ T cells were purified by magnetic negative isolation, whereas CD8+ TEMRA cells were enriched by FACS. Blood was collected in EDTA tubes and processed within 24 hours, with PBMCs isolated through density gradient centrifugation. PBMCs destined for TCR sequencing were cryopreserved in liquid nitrogen and later thawed in a 37 °C water bath. Purity of sorted or isolated CD4+, CD8+ and CD8+ TEMRA cells was at least 90%. The germline V gene (reference sequence) provides CDR1 LNHNV and CDR2 YYDKDF. V is shortened by 3 bases, J by 5 bases, and the region joining them spans 17 bases. Including the terminal cysteine and phenylalanine, the CDR3 comprises 16 residues. The only DNA kept is the CDR3, 48 bases in frame from the first base.

The specimen sequenced was CD8+ T cells from PBMCs. This chain joins TRBV15 to TRBJ2-4, and possibly TRBD1, on 6 matching bases. The clonotype comes from a human donor in good health. The CDR3 region reads CATSSTGRVVENIQYF. The nucleotide sequence is TGTGCCACCAGCAGCACAGGGAGAGTTGTCGAAAACATTCAGTACTTC.